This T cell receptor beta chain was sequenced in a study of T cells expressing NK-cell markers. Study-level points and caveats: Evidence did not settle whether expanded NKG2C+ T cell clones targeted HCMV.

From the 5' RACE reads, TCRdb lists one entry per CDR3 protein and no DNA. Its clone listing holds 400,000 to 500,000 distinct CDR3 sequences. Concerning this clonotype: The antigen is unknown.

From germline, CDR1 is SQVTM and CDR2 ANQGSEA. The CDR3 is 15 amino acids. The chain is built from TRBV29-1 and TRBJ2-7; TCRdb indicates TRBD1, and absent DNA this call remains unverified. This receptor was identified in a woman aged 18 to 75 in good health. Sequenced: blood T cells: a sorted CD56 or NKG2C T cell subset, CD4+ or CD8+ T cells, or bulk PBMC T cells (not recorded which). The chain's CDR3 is CSAQKGQASSYEQYF.